These 24 T cell receptor beta chains were sequenced from one sample in a study of cytomegalovirus exposure and HLA in healthy donors. With 60 Vbeta and 13 Jbeta primers, the PCR was carried out. Some clones are missing from TCRdb's copy, which holds only in-frame ones; the method was immunoSEQ multiplex PCR. The sample has around 69,000 clones, over 60% seen once. The sequenced material came from PBMCs. These receptors were taken from a man in his forties or fifties in good health and CMV-seropositive.

This clone is a singleton in its sample. V is TRBV28 and J is TRBJ1-5; D possibly corresponds to TRBD1 (5 bases). The CDR3 totals 12 residues. Trimming took off 8 bases at V and 4 bases at J, with 9 bases between the two ends. Looked up from germline, CDR1 is MDHEN and CDR2 is SYDVKM. The CDR3 region has the DNA TGTGCCAGCTCGACAGTGAATCAGCCCCAGCATTTT. Protein sequence: CASSTVNQPQHF.

The rearrangement links TRBV19 to TRBJ1-2, with 9 bases that match TRBD1. Germline trimming cut 4 bases from V and 4 bases from J; bases unmatched to any gene: 10. Germline loops: CDR1 LNHDA, CDR2 SQIVND (reference sequence). CDR3 length: 16 residues. CDR3 coding DNA: TGTGCCAGTAGTAAGCTCGGGACAGGGACCGGCTATGGCTACACCTTC. Translating it yields CASSKLGTGTGYGYTF.

The chain joins TRBV2 to TRBJ2-7; weak D call: TRBD1 (5 bases). The CDR3 totals 13 residues. Germline V gene sequence: CDR1 SNHLY, CDR2 FYNNEI. Trimming took off 3 bases at V and 4 bases at J, with 10 bases between the two ends. CDR3 DNA sequence: TGTGCCAGCAGTGATCAAAGGGGTTACGAGCAGTACTTC. As protein: CASSDQRGYEQYF.

This rearrangement joins TRBV5-1 to TRBJ1-3, with D perhaps matching TRBD1 (5 bases). V was trimmed by 0 bases and J by 1 base, leaving 14 bases between them. Germline assignment: CDR1 SGHRS and CDR2 YFSETQ. The CDR3 contains 17 residues. Here the CDR3 DNA reads TGCGCCAGCAGCTTGGGCCTTGGAGCAGGGTCTGGAAACACCATATATTTT. This codes for CASSLGLGAGSGNTIYF.

This rearrangement joins TRBV28 to TRBJ2-6, with TRBD1 as a possible D gene (5 bases). This CDR3 has 16 residues. The ends were cut back, 2 bases at V and 4 bases at J, with 12 bases in the middle. Germline CDR1 and CDR2: MDHEN and SYDVKM. The CDR3 bases are TGTGCCAGCAGTTTAACAACAGGATGGGGGGCCAACGTCCTGACTTTC. Translation gives CASSLTTGWGANVLTF. The variable domain in full, with the rest retrieved from reference TRBV28 and TRBJ2-6, is DVKVTQSSRYLVKRTGEKVFLECVQDMDHENMFWYRQDPGLGLRLIYFSYDVKMKEKGDIPEGYSVSREKKERFSLILESASTNQTSMYLCASSLTTGWGANVLTFGAGSRLTVL.

The CDR3 coding sequence is TGTGCCAGCAGTTTTAGGTCAGGGTGGAATCAGCCCCAGCATTTT. This sequence encodes CASSFRSGWNQPQHF. The V and J genes are TRBV28 and TRBJ1-5, with D possibly matching TRBD1 (5 bases). V was shortened by 3 bases and J by 4 bases, with 13 bases between the two germline ends. Germline lookup yields CDR1 MDHEN and CDR2 SYDVKM. CDR3 length: 15 residues.

The chain uses TRBV4-1 and TRBJ1-2; D call uncertain. The CDR3 has 13 amino acids. V lost 3 bases and J lost 6, with 11 bases in between. The germline V gene has CDR1 MGHRA and CDR2 YSYEKL. CDR3 in amino acids: CASSHEAGNGYTF. The DNA of the CDR3 is TGCGCCAGCAGCCACGAAGCGGGGAATGGCTACACCTTC.

The chain employs TRBV6-1 and TRBJ2-4, with TRBD1 identical over 7 bases. Trimming cost V 3 bases and J 4 bases; bases outside gene matches: 6. Germline V gene sequence: CDR1 MNHNS, CDR2 SASEGT. This CDR3 region has 15 residues. CDR3 amino acids: CASSETGQVKNIQYF. CDR3 in DNA: TGTGCCAGCAGTGAGACAGGGCAGGTGAAAAACATTCAGTACTTC.

The CDR3 DNA sequence: TGTGCCAGCAGCTTCCACGGGACAGCCTACGAGCAGTACTTC. Protein sequence: CASSFHGTAYEQYF. The chain is built from TRBV7-9 and TRBJ2-7, with 7 bases matching TRBD1. Germline V gene sequence: CDR1 SEHNR, CDR2 FQNEAQ (reference sequence). V lost 3 bases to trimming and J lost 2 bases; unmatched junction nucleotides: 4. CDR3 size: 14 residues.

This clone turned up a few times. The genes are TRBV5-1 and TRBJ2-5; 7 bases are shared with TRBD2. TRBJ2-7 matches the DNA end more closely, so the J call is doubtful. Germline V CDR1 and CDR2: SGHRS, YFSETQ. CDR3 size: 14 residues. CDR3 bases: TGCGCCAGCAGCTTGGGACTAGCAGTGTACGAGCAGTACTTC. It translates to CASSLGLAVYEQYF.

This clone appeared a single time. V and J are TRBV4-1 and TRBJ2-7; D perhaps matches TRBD2 (6 bases). The germline V and J ends were trimmed by 4 bases and 2 bases, with 18 bases remaining between them. The length of the CDR3 is 16 residues. Germline CDR1 MGHRA, CDR2 YSYEKL. CDR3 DNA: TGCGCCAGCAGCCGAAGTTTGGGGCGGGGTCCCTACGAGCAGTACTTC. Its protein product is CASSRSLGRGPYEQYF.

The chain recombines TRBV6-5 with TRBJ2-1, with TRBD2 matching 8 bases. This CDR3 is built from 16 residues. V shed 0 bases and J 5 bases; nucleotides not matched to a gene: 6. Per germline, CDR1 MNHEY and CDR2 SVGAGI. The chain's CDR3 is CASSYSTGGAHNEQFF. DNA for the CDR3: TGTGCCAGCAGTTACTCGACGGGAGGGGCCCACAATGAGCAGTTCTTC.

This clone appeared once. The genes are TRBV19 and TRBJ1-4; TRBD1 is a possible D gene (6 bases). Trimming removed 5 bases from V and 4 bases from J, with 14 bases in between. Germline CDR1 and CDR2: LNHDA and SQIVND (reference sequence). The CDR3 has 15 residues. CDR3 sequence (DNA): TGTGCCAGTAGTGATGACAGGTCGATTAATGAAAAACTGTTTTTT. It yields the protein CASSDDRSINEKLFF.

Only a few counts were recorded for this clone. The chain is built from TRBV7-9 and TRBJ1-4, with TRBD1 matching 10 bases. V lost 5 bases and J lost 7; bases outside the gene matches: 4. In germline, CDR1 is SEHNR, CDR2 FQNEAQ (reference sequence). This CDR3 spans 14 amino acids. The CDR3: CASSRQGAREKLFF. The CDR3 bases are TGTGCCAGCAGCCGACAGGGGGCGCGTGAAAAACTGTTTTTT.

The CDR3 DNA follows: TGTGCCAGCAGTTACGACAGGGACCGTTTCAATGAGCAGTTCTTC. As protein: CASSYDRDRFNEQFF. The chain recombines TRBV6-5 with TRBJ2-1; 7 nucleotides line up with TRBD1. Per the germline V gene, CDR1 is MNHEY and CDR2 is SVGAGI. The V segment lost 2 bases and the J segment 6 bases; nucleotides outside the gene matches: 7. The CDR3 has 15 residues.

The table lists this clone with a few counts. The rearrangement uses TRBV27 and TRBJ1-1; perhaps TRBD1 as D (6 bases). The CDR3 has 17 amino acids. Looked up from germline, CDR1 is MNHEY and CDR2 is SMNVEV (reference sequence). The germline V and J ends were trimmed by 2 bases and 1 base, with 17 bases remaining between them. The CDR3 here is CASSLKGRGASNTEAFF. DNA of the CDR3: TGTGCCAGCAGTTTAAAGGGCAGGGGAGCCTCGAACACTGAAGCTTTCTTT.

This clone has just a few counts. V and J are TRBV30 and TRBJ2-5; 7 bases align to TRBD2. V lost 6 bases to trimming and J lost 4 bases; unmatched junction nucleotides: 8. The V gene's germline CDR1 is GTSNPN and CDR2 SVGIG (reference sequence). The CDR3 length is 13 residues. CDR3 residues: CACSMGGAETQYF. In DNA form, the CDR3 reads TGTGCCTGTTCCATGGGAGGGGCAGAGACCCAGTACTTC.

This clone was seen once. The rearrangement joins TRBV4-2 to TRBJ1-2; D call uncertain. From germline, CDR1 is LGHNA and CDR2 YNFKEQ. Trimming removed 3 bases from V and 3 bases from J, with 8 bases in between. The CDR3 runs to 13 residues. The CDR3: CASSQSRDYGYTF. The CDR3, as DNA: TGTGCCAGCAGCCAGTCACGGGACTATGGCTACACCTTC.

The chain couples TRBV27 to TRBJ1-1, with unresolved D. CDR1 is MNHEY, CDR2 SMNVEV, per germline (reference sequence). This CDR3 comprises 15 residues. V lost 5 bases and J 1 base, leaving 14 bases between the germline ends. The CDR3, as DNA: TGTGCCAGCAGTCCATACATGGCACGGAACACTGAAGCTTTCTTT. Protein sequence: CASSPYMARNTEAFF.

This clone was detected once. V is TRBV9 and J is TRBJ1-3; the D gene is possibly TRBD1 (5 bases). V lost 0 bases and J 2 bases, leaving 6 bases between the germline ends. The germline gives CDR1 SGDLS, CDR2 YYNGEE. The CDR3 extends over 14 amino acids. CDR3 DNA: TGTGCCAGCAGCGTAGTAGGGGCTGGAAACACCATATATTTT. Translated: CASSVVGAGNTIYF.

V is TRBV4-2 and J is TRBJ2-7; TRBD2 matches 10 bases. After removal of 3 bases from V and 4 bases from J, the junction contained 9 bases not matched to a gene. Germline V gives CDR1 LGHNA, CDR2 YNFKEQ. This CDR3 contains 16 residues. The DNA of the CDR3 is TGTGCCAGCAGCCACTTATCTAGCGGGAGTCTGTACGAGCAGTACTTC. It yields the protein CASSHLSSGSLYEQYF.

The J gene is TRBJ2-1, the V gene TRBV2; D perhaps matches TRBD2 (6 bases). V dropped 7 bases and J dropped 0 bases, with 31 bases sitting between them. This CDR3 has 21 residues. Germline assignment: CDR1 SNHLY and CDR2 FYNNEI. Here the CDR3 DNA reads TGTGCCAGCAACCCTGGTAGGGCGGAATCTCGGGGGTCGTCCTCCTACAATGAGCAGTTCTTC. Translated, it gives CASNPGRAESRGSSSYNEQFF.

The CDR3 sequence is CALGLAGGTDTQYF. CDR3 nucleotide sequence: TGTGCCCTAGGACTAGCGGGGGGAACAGATACGCAGTATTTT. The genes are TRBV30 and TRBJ2-3; the match to TRBD2 covers 14 bases. V lost 8 bases and J lost 3; bases outside the gene matches: 4. The CDR3 contains 14 residues. CDR1 and CDR2 (germline): GTSNPN, SVGIG (reference sequence).

This rearrangement joins TRBV11-2 to TRBJ1-2; the D is unclear. V was cut by 7 bases and J by 3 bases, with 24 bases left in between. Germline CDR1 SGHAT, CDR2 FQNNGV. The CDR3 is 17 amino acids. The CDR3 DNA reads TGTGCCAGCACCCGGTCCGCGATAGCGCCGAGAGACTATGGCTACACCTTC. This encodes CASTRSAIAPRDYGYTF.